Sequencing of this TCR beta chain was carried out in a study of response to subunit inactivated influenza vaccine (dated by TCRdb to the late 2010s). For context, the study as a whole: To follow how T cells responded to a trivalent subunit inactivated influenza vaccine, the researchers relied on deep quantitative profiling of the T cell receptor repertoire. General study outcomes and caveats: The authors suggested that each seasonal influenza vaccination may recruit only a limited number of new T cells.

The library relied on RT-PCR. These reads were obtained on an Illumina HiSeq 2500. TCRdb applied fastp at Q25 and MiXCR to the public reads, then kept only in-frame beta chains. CDR3 protein sequences are deduplicated, and each keeps its most common genes and DNA. The sample includes 650,000 to 800,000 distinct CDR3 sequences, with 15% to 20% observed a single time. The ten largest account for roughly 10% of the sample. A word on this clonotype: There is no known antigen for this receptor. Base qualities are not provided; no much larger clone lies one nucleotide away.

Here the sequenced sample was PBMCs from blood, taken roughly 5 days after vaccination. This receptor was identified in a man aged 45-65 years who received an inactivated influenza vaccine. Donor details come from another sample of the same person, matched by shared clones.

The CDR3 sequence is CASREQGPGELFF. The nucleotide sequence is TGTGCCAGCAGGGAACAGGGTCCCGGGGAGCTGTTTTTT. The rearranged segments are TRBV12-3 or TRBV12-4 and TRBJ2-2, and perhaps TRBD1 as D gene, on 6 matching bases. V is clipped by 6 bases and J by 6 bases, and the sequence between their germline boundaries is 11 bases long. The CDR3 contains 13 residues, cysteine and phenylalanine counted. The retained sequence is limited to the CDR3, 39 bases, with the frame set at the first base.